These 30 T cell receptor beta chains share one sample of origin, sequenced in a study. TCRdb processed the 5' RACE reads anew with MiXCR; each CDR3 protein has one entry. The table includes 8,900 or so distinct CDR3 sequences, approximately 67% detected once. The sequencing sample was made of tumor-infiltrating naive CD4+ T cells sorted from the breast tumor. The sample's subset: naive CD4+ T cells, CD4+CD45RA+CD25-. The receptor source for this set is a female donor with breast cancer.

The chain joins TRBV30 to TRBJ2-7; D is possibly TRBD2 (5 bases). The CDR3 is 12 residues long. The V and J ends lost 2 bases and 0 bases respectively, with 5 bases between them. The germline V gene has CDR1 GTSNPN and CDR2 SVGIG (reference sequence). The CDR3 loop is CAWSTSSYEQYF. The DNA for the CDR3 is TGTGCCTGGAGTACTAGCTCCTACGAGCAGTACTTC.

This clonotype turned up a few times. An end of the junction does not agree with germline; a read error may underlie this. The chain joins TRBV9 to TRBJ1-2, with D uncertain. The germline gives CDR1 SGDLS, CDR2 YYNGEE. CDR3 size: 11 residues. In nucleotides, the CDR3 is TGTGCCAGCAGCGCTGCGACGGTCTTACACTTC. Translation gives CASSAATVLHF. Using reference TRBV9 and TRBJ1-2 for the parts outside the CDR3, the full variable domain is DSGVTQTPKHLITATGQRVTLRCSPRSGDLSVYWYQQSLDQGLQFLIQYYNGEERAKGNILERFSAQQFPDLHSELNLSSLELGDSALYFCASSAATVLHFGSGTRLTVV.

CDR3 region: CASSLSGHGYTF. CDR3 DNA sequence: TGCGCCAGCAGCTTGAGTGGGCATGGCTACACCTTC. The chain is built from TRBV5-1 and TRBJ1-2; D is uncertain. Trimming took off 1 base at V and 6 bases at J, with 7 bases between the two ends. CDR1 SGHRS and CDR2 YFSETQ come from the germline V gene. The CDR3 is 12 residues long.

This chain uses TRBV7-8 with TRBJ2-1; D is unresolved. CDR1 and CDR2 from the germline V gene are SGHVS and FQNEAQ. Trimming pared 5 bases from V and 5 bases from J, leaving 10 bases between. There are 13 residues in the CDR3. CDR3 sequence: CASSVILDNEQFF. Written as DNA, the CDR3 is TGTGCCAGCAGCGTGATCTTGGACAATGAGCAGTTCTTC.

The CDR3 sequence is CSVSLSGANVLTF. In DNA form, the CDR3 reads TGCAGCGTATCCCTCTCTGGGGCCAACGTCCTGACTTTC. The J gene is TRBJ2-6, the V gene TRBV29-1; D is ambiguous. Germline values: CDR1 SQVTM, CDR2 ANQGSEA. Trimming took 6 bases from V and 0 from J, leaving 6 bases between them. The CDR3 has 13 amino acids.

The chain joins TRBV7-6 to TRBJ2-1; 10 nucleotides align to TRBD2. The CDR3 sequence is 18 residues long. Germline CDR1 SGHVS, CDR2 FNYEAQ. After removal of 4 bases from V and 0 bases from J, the junction contained 9 bases not matched to a gene. The CDR3 DNA reads TGTGCCAGCAGCTATAGGGACCCTAGCGGGAGCTCCTACAATGAGCAGTTCTTC. Translating it yields CASSYRDPSGSSYNEQFF.

Regarding this clonotype: One junction end disagrees with the germline gene, perhaps due to a read error. This sequence joins TRBV7-7 and TRBJ2-3; 8 positions agree with TRBD2. The CDR3 runs 13 residues. Germline V gene data show CDR1 as SSHAT and CDR2 as FNYEAQ (reference sequence). CDR3 loop: CASSLAGRNTQYF. The DNA for the CDR3 is TGTGCTAGCAGCTTAGCGGGGCGGAATACGCAGTATTTT.

The chain is built from TRBV10-2 and TRBJ1-5; TRBD1 matches 8 bases. The CDR3 contains 14 residues. Germline V gene sequence: CDR1 WSHSY, CDR2 SAAADI. J lost 6 bases, V lost 8 bases, and 9 bases had no gene match. The CDR3 is CASVGQVGSQPQHF. As DNA, the CDR3 is TGCGCCAGCGTGGGACAGGTTGGGAGTCAGCCCCAGCATTTT.

The chain combines TRBV6-1 with TRBJ2-7; TRBD2 matches 10 bases. The V and J ends lost 2 bases and 4 bases, in that order; junction bases with no gene match: 2. In germline, CDR1 is MNHNS, CDR2 SASEGT. This CDR3 contains 14 residues. CDR3 coding DNA: TGTGCCAGCAGTGAACTAGCGGGAGTTTACGAGCAGTACTTC. Translation gives CASSELAGVYEQYF.

This sequence joins TRBV24-1 and TRBJ2-1, with D possibly being TRBD2 (6 bases). Germline V gene data show CDR1 as KGHDR and CDR2 as SFDVKD. Trimming cost V 6 bases and J 6 bases, with 14 bases left between them. This CDR3 has 14 residues. CDR3 in DNA: TGTGCCACCAGTCAGGCTAGCGCAATCAATGAGCAGTTCTTC. Its translation is CATSQASAINEQFF.

V and J are TRBV5-1 and TRBJ1-2, with D maybe TRBD1 (6 bases). The V and J ends lost 0 bases and 4 bases respectively, with 16 bases between them. This CDR3 contains 16 residues. Germline V gene data show CDR1 as SGHRS and CDR2 as YFSETQ. This CDR3 is CASSLGRHRAGYGYTF. CDR3 sequence (DNA): TGCGCCAGCAGCTTGGGCCGCCACAGGGCGGGCTATGGCTACACCTTC. Together with reference TRBV5-1 and TRBJ1-2, the CDR3 gives the full variable domain: KAGVTQTPRYLIKTRGQQVTLSCSPISGHRSVSWYQQTPGQGLQFLFEYFSETQRNKGNFPGRFSGRQFSNSRSEMNVSTLELGDSALYLCASSLGRHRAGYGYTFGSGTRLTVV.

V is TRBV5-1 and J is TRBJ2-7, with 13 bases that match TRBD2. This CDR3 contains 15 residues. From germline, CDR1 is SGHRS and CDR2 YFSETQ. With V trimmed by 3 bases and J by 3 bases, 3 bases remained unmatched. CDR3 sequence: CASSSGTSGVYEQYF. The DNA for the CDR3 is TGCGCCAGCAGCTCCGGGACTAGCGGGGTCTACGAGCAGTACTTC.

The rearrangement links TRBV12-3 or TRBV12-4 to TRBJ2-5; no clear D gene. Trimming shortened V by 5 bases and J by 4 bases, and 14 bases separated the two germline ends. CDR3 length: 14 residues. In DNA, the CDR3 is TGTGCCAGCAGTAGCAGTAGCAGCTCAGAGACCCAGTACTTC. Translated: CASSSSSSSETQYF.

The chain uses TRBV3-1 and TRBJ2-3; D not certain. The CDR3 contains 13 residues. Germline V gene lookup returns CDR1 LGHDT and CDR2 YNNKEL (reference sequence). Between the trimmed V and J ends, which lost 4 bases and 4 bases, there was a span of 9 bases. CDR3 region: CASSPGGADTQYF. CDR3 nucleotides: TGTGCCAGCAGCCCGGGCGGTGCAGATACGCAGTATTTT.

The rearrangement joins TRBV29-1 to TRBJ2-1; the match to TRBD2 covers 15 bases. V trimming: 6 bases; J trimming: 5 bases; junction bases outside the gene matches: 5. The length of the CDR3 is 15 residues. Germline V CDR1 and CDR2: SQVTM, ANQGSEA. The CDR3 loop reads CSVGGTSGGNNEQFF. In DNA form, the CDR3 reads TGCAGCGTAGGCGGGACTAGCGGGGGGAACAATGAGCAGTTCTTC.

This chain uses TRBV12-3 or TRBV12-4 with TRBJ2-1, with unresolved D. The V and J ends lost 7 bases and 1 base respectively, with 11 bases between them. The CDR3 loop spans 14 amino acids. In DNA, the CDR3 is TGTGCCAGCACCTATTCGGGTTCCTACAATGAGCAGTTCTTC. This translates into CASTYSGSYNEQFF.

The chain uses TRBV5-1 and TRBJ1-1, with 7 bases matching TRBD1. V dropped 2 bases and J dropped 0; count of bases not matched to a gene: 4. This CDR3 spans 15 amino acids. CDR1 is SGHRS and CDR2 is YFSETQ in the germline V gene. The CDR3 DNA reads TGCGCCAGCAGCTTCTCCGGACAGGTGAACACTGAAGCTTTCTTT. Protein: CASSFSGQVNTEAFF.

This clonotype has more than one count but fewer than ten. The chain joins TRBV20-1 to TRBJ2-4, with a possible D match to TRBD1 (6 bases). Germline V gives CDR1 DFQATT, CDR2 SNEGSKA (reference sequence). This CDR3 spans 16 amino acids. The germline V and J ends were trimmed by 0 bases and 0 bases, with 12 bases remaining between them. The CDR3 sequence is CSARETGRLAKNIQYF. The CDR3 DNA follows: TGCAGTGCTAGAGAGACAGGTCGACTAGCCAAAAACATTCAGTACTTC.

A single count supports this clonotype. An end of the junction differs from the germline gene, which may be a read error. V and J are TRBV5-1 and TRBJ2-7; D may match TRBD1 or TRBD2 (5 bases each). Germline V gene lookup returns CDR1 SGHRS and CDR2 YFSETQ. The CDR3 runs 15 residues. The CDR3 protein is CASSFLDSGPYEQYF. In DNA form, the CDR3 reads TGCGCCAGCAGCTTCTTAGACAGCGGACCCTACGAGCAGTATTTC. Filled out from reference TRBV5-1 and TRBJ2-7, the complete variable domain reads KAGVTQTPRYLIKTRGQQVTLSCSPISGHRSVSWYQQTPGQGLQFLFEYFSETQRNKGNFPGRFSGRQFSNSRSEMNVSTLELGDSALYLCASSFLDSGPYEQYFGPGTRLTVT.

This chain uses TRBV12-3 or TRBV12-4 with TRBJ2-3; 13 nucleotides agree with TRBD2. The CDR3 length is 20 residues. Unmatched junction bases numbered 13, after V lost 4 bases and J lost 0 bases. CDR3 nucleotide sequence: TGTGCCAGCAGTTCGAACCCCGGGACTAGCGGGGTGGCTAGCACAGATACGCAGTATTTT. It is translated as CASSSNPGTSGVASTDTQYF.

V and J are TRBV29-1 and TRBJ1-2; 8 bases align to TRBD1. Germline V CDR1 and CDR2: SQVTM, ANQGSEA. With 3 bases clipped from V and 5 bases from J, the junction kept 5 bases outside the gene matches. This CDR3 is built from 13 residues. The CDR3 loop reads CSVDPGGQYGYTF. The CDR3 DNA sequence: TGCAGCGTTGATCCAGGGGGCCAGTATGGCTACACCTTC.

This sequence joins TRBV5-1 and TRBJ1-1, with 7 bases matching TRBD1. This CDR3 has 15 amino acids. With V trimmed by 4 bases and J by 0 bases, 6 bases remained unmatched. Per germline, CDR1 SGHRS and CDR2 YFSETQ. The chain's CDR3 is CASSVTGRLNTEAFF. In DNA, the CDR3 is TGCGCCAGCAGCGTGACAGGGAGGCTGAACACTGAAGCTTTCTTT.

The genes are TRBV7-3 and TRBJ2-1; D possibly matches TRBD1 or TRBD2 (5 bases each). The closer fit of TRBJ2-7 to the DNA end suggests the J call may be wrong. This CDR3 is built from 13 residues. CDR1 is SGHTA and CDR2 is FQGTGA in the germline V gene. The CDR3 here is CASSSTSGSEQYF. The CDR3 region has the DNA TGTGCCAGCAGCTCGACCTCAGGGAGTGAGCAGTACTTC.

V is TRBV5-3 and J is TRBJ2-1; D uncertain. TRBV5-3 is annotated as an ORF whose role is uncertain. This CDR3 spans 16 amino acids. Deletions cut 0 bases from V and 8 bases from J, with 18 bases between. CDR3 DNA sequence: TGTGCCAGAAGCTTGGGTAAGGGTTTTCACACGCATGAGCAGTTCTTC. This sequence encodes CARSLGKGFHTHEQFF.

The chain has TRBV7-9 and TRBJ2-2, with 10 bases fitting TRBD1. Per the germline V gene, CDR1 is SEHNR and CDR2 is FQNEAQ (reference sequence). The CDR3 is made up of 15 amino acids. Losses at the gene ends were 3 bases for V and 4 bases for J; bases not matched to a gene: 2. The CDR3 spells CASSLDRGGTGELFF. The DNA of the CDR3 is TGTGCCAGCAGCTTGGACAGGGGGGGCACCGGGGAGCTGTTTTTT.

V gene TRBV5-1 combines with J gene TRBJ2-2; D not certain. CDR3 length: 14 amino acids. Looked up from germline, CDR1 is SGHRS and CDR2 is YFSETQ. V dropped 0 bases and J dropped 4 bases, with 7 bases sitting between them. In nucleotides, the CDR3 is TGCGCCAGCAGCTTGGGCCGGCCCACCGGGGAGCTGTTTTTT. This codes for CASSLGRPTGELFF. The variable domain in full, completed from reference TRBV5-1 and TRBJ2-2, reads KAGVTQTPRYLIKTRGQQVTLSCSPISGHRSVSWYQQTPGQGLQFLFEYFSETQRNKGNFPGRFSGRQFSNSRSEMNVSTLELGDSALYLCASSLGRPTGELFFGEGSRLTVL.

This clonotype was counted between two and nine times. J is TRBJ2-2 and V is TRBV6-5; 8 bases agree with TRBD1. Germline loops: CDR1 MNHEY, CDR2 SVGAGI. This CDR3 is built from 16 residues. The J segment lost 5 bases and the V segment lost 6 bases, leaving 11 bases of the junction unmatched. CDR3 DNA: TGTGCCAGCAGCCCTAAGACAGGGGTTGGAACCGGGGAGCTGTTTTTT. It is translated as CASSPKTGVGTGELFF.

The chain employs TRBV6-5 and TRBJ2-5, with TRBD2 as a possible D gene (6 bases). Trimming stripped 8 bases from V and 1 base from J, with 11 bases between. Germline values: CDR1 MNHEY, CDR2 SVGAGI. This CDR3 region has 13 residues. This CDR3 reads CASRRGFQETQYF. CDR3 nucleotide sequence: TGTGCCAGCCGGAGGGGATTCCAAGAGACCCAGTACTTC.

This clonotype was found a few times. This chain links TRBV7-6 with TRBJ2-1; D remains unclear. Germline CDR1 reads SGHVS; CDR2 reads FNYEAQ. V was pared by 1 base and J by 5 bases, with 6 bases between. CDR3 length: 13 residues. CDR3 amino acids: CASSLDQNNEQFF. DNA of the CDR3: TGTGCCAGCAGCTTAGATCAGAACAATGAGCAGTTCTTC.

The rearrangement uses TRBV30 and TRBJ1-5, with TRBD1 matching 7 bases. Germline V CDR1 and CDR2: GTSNPN, SVGIG (reference sequence). J was trimmed by 0 bases and V by 2 bases; bases with no gene match: 10. The CDR3 has 17 residues. The CDR3 reads CAWSYGGGGRSNQPQHF. The CDR3 nucleotides are TGTGCCTGGAGTTACGGGGGAGGGGGCCGTAGCAATCAGCCCCAGCATTTT.